This entry concerns a single T cell receptor beta chain. Per the study methods: Reference gene primer amplification gave nucleated cell count estimates. Profiling relied on immunoSEQ multiplex PCR, and the TCRdb table lists in-frame clones only, not all of them. Clone size and the V and J calls come from that table; the DNA yielded D and trimming. The table records 80,000 to 100,000 clones, over 75% of them present only once. This sample was taken from a study of blood T cell repertoires in COVID-19. Study summary: Some COVID-19 samples were acute and others convalescent; all came from the United States, Italy and Spain. Nucleic acid was either cDNA or gDNA, and it came from T cells, B-cell-depleted T cells, or PBMCs.

CDR1 KGHDR and CDR2 SFDVKD come from the germline V gene. This CDR3 comprises 14 residues. V gave up 4 bases and J gave up 10 bases, with 16 bases separating them. This sequence joins TRBV24-1 and TRBJ2-1; D possibly corresponds to TRBD1 (6 bases). The sample taken for sequencing was peripheral blood. This TCR was sampled from a man between 60 and 70 years old with acute or convalescent COVID-19. The CDR3 region is CATSETFRGWEQFF. The CDR3 coding sequence is TGTGCCACCAGTGAGACCTTCAGGGGTTGGGAGCAGTTCTTC.